The clone carrying this T cell receptor (beta chain) was counted once. Its antigen is currently unknown. This sample is drawn from a study of persistence of HIV-infected CD4 T cells. Study background: CD4+ T cells responding to CMV or HIV-1 Gag were isolated. Suppressive ART had lasted a median of roughly eight years.

Lysates of CMV-infected fibroblasts at 9 to 10 ug/mL stimulated these cells. Sorted nonresponding memory CD4+ T cells were CD40L-negative, CD69-negative, CD45RO-high. Plasma HIV-1 RNA stayed below 50 copies/mL for at least 4 years. The libraries were made with immunoSEQ version 4 in survey mode. Here immunoSEQ multiplex PCR was the method, and the copy in TCRdb shows in-frame clones only, minus some. The table includes around 48,000 clones, 70% to 80% detected once. Deletions cut 0 bases from V and 3 bases from J, with 9 bases between. This CDR3 spans 14 amino acids. CDR1 is LGHNA, CDR2 YNFKEQ, per germline.

J is TRBJ2-7 and V is TRBV4-2, with D tentatively TRBD2 (5 bases). This specimen was CD4+ T cells sorted from PBMCs after roughly 18-hour stimulation, taken from a patient who received antiretroviral therapy. This clonotype originated in an adult man with HIV who was CMV-seropositive. This chain's CDR3 is CASSQDPGSYEQYF. DNA of the CDR3: TGTGCCAGCAGCCAAGATCCGGGAAGCTACGAGCAGTACTTC.